One sample yielded the 16 T cell receptor beta chains listed below, sequenced in a study of T cell responses to AZD1222 COVID-19 vaccine. Sequencing used immunoSEQ multiplex PCR; TCRdb keeps in-frame clones, though not all of them. The repertoire holds roughly 54,000 clones, with 89% as singletons. The sequencing used peripheral blood, collected 28 days after the second AZD1222 dose. These receptor sequences come from an adult who received the AZD1222 COVID-19 vaccine.

The chain is built from TRBV11-3 and TRBJ2-7, with 9 bases that match TRBD1. CDR3 length equals 14 residues. The V segment lost 3 bases and the J segment 5 bases; nucleotides outside the gene matches: 5. Germline V CDR1 and CDR2: SGHNT, YENEEA. The CDR3 here is CASSFGTGSHEQYF. The CDR3 nucleotides are TGTGCCAGCAGCTTTGGGACAGGGAGCCACGAGCAGTACTTC.

The chain uses TRBV11-3 and TRBJ2-3, with 10 bases identical to TRBD2. This CDR3 contains 14 residues. Germline lookup yields CDR1 SGHNT and CDR2 YENEEA. V lost 3 bases, J lost 6 bases, and 3 bases stayed unmatched. The chain's CDR3 is CASSFSGRVDTQYF. CDR3 nucleotide sequence: TGTGCCAGCAGCTTCAGCGGGAGGGTGGATACGCAGTATTTT.

J is TRBJ2-2 and V is TRBV18; either TRBD1 or TRBD2 may supply D (6 bases each). CDR1 KGHSH and CDR2 LQKENI come from the germline V gene. The CDR3 consists of 15 residues. V dropped 3 bases and J dropped 10 bases, with 18 bases sitting between them. This chain's CDR3 is CASSPPGARSSELFF. The CDR3 nucleotides are TGTGCCAGCTCACCCCCGGGGGCGCGGTCCTCGGAGCTGTTTTTT.

The chain joins TRBV29-1 to TRBJ1-3; TRBD1 might be the D (6 bases). In germline, CDR1 is SQVTM, CDR2 ANQGSEA. With 0 bases removed from V and 0 bases from J, the gap between germline ends came to 15 bases. The CDR3 runs 17 residues. CDR3 coding DNA: TGCAGCGTTGAAGATTGGGGCGGGGGCGCCTCTGGAAACACCATATATTTT. It translates to CSVEDWGGGASGNTIYF.

This rearrangement joins TRBV2 to TRBJ2-1; D gene uncertain. The CDR3 is 13 amino acids. CDR1 and CDR2 (germline): SNHLY, FYNNEI. V lost 4 bases and J 6 bases, leaving 10 bases between the germline ends. The CDR3 loop is CASSAEPGNEQFF. The CDR3 DNA sequence: TGTGCCAGCAGTGCAGAGCCAGGCAATGAGCAGTTCTTC.

This rearrangement joins TRBV19 to TRBJ1-2, with D perhaps matching TRBD1 (5 bases). The CDR3 is 13 amino acids. Germline assignment: CDR1 LNHDA and CDR2 SQIVND (reference sequence). With 6 bases removed from V and 4 bases from J, the gap between germline ends came to 12 bases. The CDR3 nucleotides read TGTGCCAGTAGGACGCAGGGTTCCTATGGCTACACCTTC. Its protein product is CASRTQGSYGYTF.

This sequence joins TRBV5-8 and TRBJ2-3; D may match TRBD1 or TRBD2 (5 bases each). Looked up from germline, CDR1 is SGHTS and CDR2 is YDEGEE. V lost 4 bases and J lost 4, with 19 bases in between. The CDR3 has 16 residues. The CDR3 region has the DNA TGTGCCAGCAGCCCCCCGGGCGGGTGGGGCCCAGATACGCAGTATTTT. Its translation: CASSPPGGWGPDTQYF.

The chain couples TRBV3-1 (or the pseudogene TRBV3-2) to TRBJ2-7; TRBD2 might be the D (6 bases). Germline loops: CDR1 LGHDT, CDR2 YNNKEL (reference sequence). V was cut by 6 bases and J by 1 base, with 7 bases left in between. This CDR3 comprises 12 residues. The CDR3 reads CASRSGSYEQYF. The CDR3 DNA reads as TGTGCCAGCAGGAGCGGGTCCTACGAGCAGTACTTC.

The V gene is TRBV7-9, the J gene TRBJ2-1; maybe TRBD2 (5 bases). The CDR3 runs to 16 residues. The ends were cut back, 3 bases at V and 3 bases at J, with 15 bases in the middle. Germline CDR1 SEHNR, CDR2 FQNEAQ (reference sequence). CDR3 protein: CASSFIRLADYNEQFF. Here the CDR3 DNA reads TGTGCCAGCAGCTTTATACGGCTAGCCGACTACAATGAGCAGTTCTTC.

This clone has just one count. The V call is TRBV7-2, the J call TRBJ1-1, with 10 bases fitting TRBD1. This CDR3 contains 14 residues. Per the germline V gene, CDR1 is SGHTA and CDR2 is FQGNSA. The trim removed 10 bases at V and 2 bases at J, leaving 7 bases unmatched. Written as DNA, the CDR3 is TGTGCCAACAGTCGGGACAGGGGTAACACTGAAGCTTTCTTT. Protein sequence: CANSRDRGNTEAFF.

The rearrangement uses TRBV2 and TRBJ1-1, with 7 bases lining up with TRBD1. V lost 7 bases and J lost 3; bases outside the gene matches: 8. The germline V gene encodes CDR1 SNHLY and CDR2 FYNNEI. CDR3 length: 14 residues. The CDR3 here is CASTTGVQDTEAFF. The CDR3 DNA is TGTGCCAGCACCACAGGGGTTCAGGACACTGAAGCTTTCTTT.

V gene TRBV5-4 combines with J gene TRBJ2-1; D may be TRBD2 (6 bases). The germline V gene encodes CDR1 SGHNT and CDR2 YYREEE (reference sequence). The V and J ends lost 2 bases and 0 bases respectively, with 12 bases between them. CDR3 size: 16 residues. Here the CDR3 reads CASSFLDGSSYNEQFF. The CDR3 DNA sequence: TGTGCCAGCAGCTTCCTTGACGGGAGCTCCTACAATGAGCAGTTCTTC.

The J gene is TRBJ1-3, the V gene TRBV7-8; D perhaps matches TRBD1 (5 bases). V was trimmed by 5 bases and J by 2 bases, leaving 13 bases between them. Germline lookup yields CDR1 SGHVS and CDR2 FQNEAQ. There are 15 residues in the CDR3. Here the CDR3 DNA reads TGTGCCAGCAGCCACCGCGGGACTACTGGAAACACCATATATTTT. Translation: CASSHRGTTGNTIYF.

The chain combines TRBV7-8 with TRBJ2-7; D is uncertain. CDR3 length: 14 residues. The V gene's germline CDR1 is SGHVS and CDR2 FQNEAQ. Deletions cut 1 base from V and 3 bases from J, with 10 bases between. The CDR3 protein is CASSLVPNGYEQYF. CDR3 bases: TGTGCCAGCAGCTTAGTCCCAAACGGCTACGAGCAGTACTTC.

The V gene is TRBV28, the J gene TRBJ2-6, with D unresolved. The germline CDR1 and CDR2 sequences are MDHEN and SYDVKM. Trimming pared 3 bases from V and 0 bases from J, leaving 9 bases between. The CDR3 contains 16 residues. The CDR3 reads CASSFLGGSGANVLTF. CDR3 nucleotide sequence: TGTGCCAGCAGTTTTTTGGGCGGCTCTGGGGCCAACGTCCTGACTTTC.

The rearrangement uses TRBV11-3 and TRBJ2-7; 13 positions match TRBD2. CDR3 length: 17 residues. V trimming: 4 bases; J trimming: 6 bases; junction bases outside the gene matches: 12. Germline CDR1 is SGHNT and CDR2 is YENEEA. The CDR3 DNA is TGTGCCAGCAGCTCCCGCCGGACTAGCGGGAGATTCGGCGAGCAGTACTTC. This gives the protein CASSSRRTSGRFGEQYF. Using reference TRBV11-3 and TRBJ2-7 for the parts outside the CDR3, the full variable domain is EAGVVQSPRYKIIEKKQPVAFWCNPISGHNTLYWYLQNLGQGPELLIRYENEEAVDDSQLPKDRFSAERLKGVDSTLKIQPAELGDSAVYLCASSSRRTSGRFGEQYFGPGTRLTVT.